The clone carrying this T cell receptor beta chain was seen a handful of times. The data originate from a study of shared clonotypes between healthy human individuals. Tens of thousands of T cell genomes, or 250 to 300 ng DNA, went into replicate PCRs of unsorted PBMC. The repertoire was sequenced with immunoSEQ multiplex PCR; TCRdb's copy has only in-frame clones and lacks some. The sample carries fewer than 650,000 clones, around 78% recorded once. V was clipped by 3 bases and J by 4 bases; unmatched bases: 3. Per germline, CDR1 MDHEN and CDR2 SYDVKM. The CDR3 is 14 amino acids. The specimen sequenced was PBMCs. This receptor was identified in a woman aged 40 to 49 in good health. Some clones in this sample may be carry-over from other donors' samples. The V and J genes are TRBV28 and TRBJ2-3, with 8 bases matching TRBD2. The CDR3 region is CASSLQLAADTQYF. The CDR3 nucleotides read TGTGCCAGCAGTTTGCAACTAGCGGCAGATACGCAGTATTTT.